This T cell receptor (beta chain) was recovered during a study of T cell responses to AZD1222 COVID-19 vaccine. Assay used: immunoSEQ multiplex PCR; TCRdb lists only in-frame clones, some missing. The repertoire has around 110,000 clones, 90% of them found once; the top ten carry less than 10%. The CDR3 has 15 residues. The V end was cut by 2 bases, the J end by 2 bases, with 11 bases between. Germline V gene lookup returns CDR1 SGHAT and CDR2 FQNNGV. The sequencing used peripheral blood, collected 28 days after the second AZD1222 dose. This chain connects TRBV11-2 to TRBJ2-3, with D perhaps given as TRBD1 or TRBD2 (5 bases each). This clonotype was sampled from an adult who received the AZD1222 COVID-19 vaccine. The CDR3 region is CASSLRGDDTDTQYF. The CDR3, as DNA: TGTGCCAGCAGCTTAAGAGGGGACGACACAGATACGCAGTATTTT.